The rows below give T cell receptor beta chains drawn from one sample of a study of blood T cell repertoires in COVID-19. Assay used: immunoSEQ multiplex PCR; TCRdb lists only in-frame clones, some missing. The sample has around 180,000 clones; approximately 78% are singletons. The sample consisted of peripheral blood. These receptors originate from a woman older than 75 with COVID-19, enrolled during active disease. Both conserved end residues are part of each CDR3. D genes are given only for firm matches. Rows may omit the clone size; those that give it use once, few, many or a size class.

v_gene	abundance	d_gene	j_gene	CDR3nt	CDR3aa
TRBV12-3/TRBV12-4	few	NA	TRBJ2-2	TGTGCCAGCAGTTTCGGCGGCACCGGGGAGCTGTTTTTT	CASSFGGTGELFF
TRBV16	few	NA	TRBJ1-4	TGTGCCAGCAGCCAACCAGAAACTAATGAAAAACTGTTTTTT	CASSQPETNEKLFF
TRBV12-3/TRBV12-4	NA	NA	TRBJ2-2	TGTGCCAGCATAATCTCGAACACCGGGGAGCTGTTTTTT	CASIISNTGELFF
TRBV4-1	NA	NA	TRBJ2-1	TGCGCCAGCAGCCAAGACTCAGGGAATTACTTTGCCCTAGGTGGGCACAATGAGCAGTTCTTC	CASSQDSGNYFALGGHNEQFF
TRBV5-1	NA	TRBD1	TRBJ2-3	TGCGCCAGCAGCTTGGGGGGGACAGGGTTCAACACAGATACGCAGTATTTT	CASSLGGTGFNTDTQYF
TRBV4-1	NA	TRBD2	TRBJ2-3	TGCGCCAGCAGCATAAGCGGGAGGGCCGAAGATACGCAGTATTTT	CASSISGRAEDTQYF
TRBV7-9	NA	NA	TRBJ2-7	TGTGCCAGCAGCTTAACGGTAGACGAGCAGTACTTC	CASSLTVDEQYF
TRBV12-3/TRBV12-4	once	NA	TRBJ1-1	TGTGCCAGCAGTTCGCCCTTCGGGACAGAAGCTTTCTTT	CASSSPFGTEAFF
TRBV27	once	NA	TRBJ2-2	TGTGCCAGCCGAGTGATCACCGGGGAGCTGTTTTTT	CASRVITGELFF
TRBV3-1/TRBV3-2	NA	TRBD2	TRBJ2-1	TGTGCCAGCAGCCCTCGGACTAGCGGGAGGAGTAATGAGCAGTTCTTC	CASSPRTSGRSNEQFF
TRBV20-1	NA	NA	TRBJ2-1	TGCAGTGCTAGTTCCTCCAGCTCCTACAATGAGCAGTTCTTC	CSASSSSSYNEQFF
TRBV7-8	NA	TRBD1	TRBJ2-7	TGTGCCAGCAGCATCCGGGACAGGGGCGTCTACGAGCAGTACTTC	CASSIRDRGVYEQYF
TRBV2	NA	TRBD2	TRBJ2-2	TGTGCCAGCAGTGAAGCCCTTAGCGGGAGGGCCCGCACCGGGGAGCTGTTTTTT	CASSEALSGRARTGELFF
TRBV2	NA	NA	TRBJ1-1	TGTGCCAGCGCGTCGAACACTGAAGCTTTCTTT	CASASNTEAFF
TRBV19	NA	TRBD2	TRBJ2-7	TGTGCCAGTAGTACAAACCCCGGGACTAGCGGGGTCGAGCAGTACTTC	CASSTNPGTSGVEQYF
TRBV5-5	once	TRBD1	TRBJ2-6	TGTGCCAGCAGCCCACGACGGCAGACAGGGACTGGGGCCAACGTCCTGACTTTC	CASSPRRQTGTGANVLTF
TRBV6-2/TRBV6-3	NA	TRBD1	TRBJ1-6	TGTGCCAGCAGTTACCTAACACCCGGACAGGGGGCTTCACCCCTCCACTTT	CASSYLTPGQGASPLHF
TRBV5-1	NA	TRBD1	TRBJ1-1	TGCGCCAGCAGCTTACGGACAGGTCTGAACACTGAAGCTTTCTTT	CASSLRTGLNTEAFF
TRBV2	NA	NA	TRBJ2-1	TGTGCCAGCAGTGAAACCCGTAGCTCCTACAATGAGCAGTTCTTC	CASSETRSSYNEQFF
TRBV27	once	TRBD2	TRBJ2-2	TGTGCCAGCAGTTTTCACGGACTAGCGGCAACGGGCGGGGAGCTGTTTTTT	CASSFHGLAATGGELFF
TRBV7-9	few	TRBD2	TRBJ2-5	TGTGCCAGCAGCGCCCGACTAGCGGGAGGGAGAGAGACCCAGTACTTC	CASSARLAGGRETQYF
TRBV7-9	NA	NA	TRBJ2-7	TGTGCCAGCAGCGCCCGAGGGTACGAGCAGTACTTC	CASSARGYEQYF
TRBV28	NA	NA	TRBJ1-5	TGTGCCAGCAGTTTATTGTCGTACAATCAGCCCCAGCATTTT	CASSLLSYNQPQHF
TRBV19	NA	NA	TRBJ1-6	TGTGCCAGTAGTAAACGGGGACAAAACAATTCACCCCTCCACTTT	CASSKRGQNNSPLHF
TRBV28	NA	TRBD1	TRBJ1-3	TGTGCCAGCAGTTTATACCCGGGACAGGGTGGAAACACCATATATTTT	CASSLYPGQGGNTIYF
TRBV28	NA	TRBD1	TRBJ1-4	TGTGCCAGCAGCCGGGACAGGGCGCTAATTAATGAAAAACTGTTTTTT	CASSRDRALINEKLFF
TRBV21-1	NA	NA	TRBJ2-5	TGTGCCAGCAGCATGAAAGACAGGGGAAGAGAGACCCAGTACTTC	CASSMKDRGRETQYF
TRBV13	NA	NA	TRBJ2-7	TGTGCCAGCAGCTACCCCGGGAACGAGCAGTACTTC	CASSYPGNEQYF
TRBV2	NA	NA	TRBJ2-2	TGTGCCAGCAGTCCCAGCGCGAACACCGGGGAGCTGTTTTTT	CASSPSANTGELFF
TRBV19	NA	TRBD2	TRBJ2-3	TGTGCCAGTAGCAAAGCGGGGGGCCGCACAGATACGCAGTATTTT	CASSKAGGRTDTQYF
TRBV28	many	TRBD1	TRBJ1-2	TGTGCCAGCAGCACGGGACAGGTTGGAGGCTACACCTTC	CASSTGQVGGYTF
TRBV11-2	NA	TRBD2	TRBJ2-1	TGTGCCAGCAGCGCGCGCGGGAGAATGAAGTTCTTC	CASSARGRMKFF
TRBV18	NA	TRBD1	TRBJ2-1	TGTGCCAGCTCACCCACAACAGGGGACAATGAGCAGTTCTTC	CASSPTTGDNEQFF
TRBV7-8	few	TRBD2	TRBJ2-7	TGTGCCAGCAGAGGACTAGACGGTTTCTACGAGCAGTACTTC	CASRGLDGFYEQYF
TRBV7-2	NA	NA	TRBJ1-3	TGTGCCAGCAGCTTATTCGGGGAAGTGGACACCATATATTTT	CASSLFGEVDTIYF
TRBV15	NA	NA	TRBJ1-1	TGTGCCACCAGCAGGGCTGGGCGAGTGGAGGGTGAAGCTTTCTTT	CATSRAGRVEGEAFF
TRBV4-2	NA	NA	TRBJ2-4	TGTGCCAGCAGCCAAGATTATGTGGCCAGGGCGGACATTCAGTACTTC	CASSQDYVARADIQYF
TRBV24-1	NA	NA	TRBJ2-3	TGTGCCACCAGTGATTTTAACAGCTACACAGATACGCAGTATTTT	CATSDFNSYTDTQYF
TRBV7-9	NA	NA	TRBJ1-1	TGTGCCAGCAGCTTAGAAGGGGCGGCTGAAGCTTTCTTT	CASSLEGAAEAFF
TRBV6-2/TRBV6-3	NA	TRBD2	TRBJ2-3	TGTGCCAGCAGTCTTAGACTAGCGGGGGGGAGTAATACGCAGTATTTT	CASSLRLAGGSNTQYF
TRBV2	NA	TRBD2	TRBJ2-7	TGTGCCAGCGGGGCGGGAGGCTCCTACGAGCAGTACTTC	CASGAGGSYEQYF
TRBV10-2	once	NA	TRBJ2-6	TGCGCCAGCAGTGAGATTTTTAGCTCTGGGGCCAACGTCCTGACTTTC	CASSEIFSSGANVLTF
TRBV6-5	NA	NA	TRBJ1-5	TGTGCCAGCAGCGGACAGCCCAATCAGCCCCAGCATTTT	CASSGQPNQPQHF
TRBV19	NA	TRBD1	TRBJ2-7	TGTGCCAGTAGTATTGGGTGGGACAGGGGTTCTCACGAGCAGTACTTC	CASSIGWDRGSHEQYF
TRBV7-8	NA	NA	TRBJ2-4	TGTGCCAGCAGCTTAAAGTTCATGACCCTAGGTGGGGCGGCCAAAAACATTCAGTACTTC	CASSLKFMTLGGAAKNIQYF
TRBV19	NA	NA	TRBJ2-7	TGTGCCAGTAGTCGTTCAGGGGATACCTACGAGCAGTACTTC	CASSRSGDTYEQYF
TRBV4-1	NA	NA	TRBJ2-1	TGCGCCAGCAGCCCGGGGGGCTTTTACAATGAGCAGTTCTTC	CASSPGGFYNEQFF
TRBV5-4	NA	TRBD1	TRBJ1-2	TGTGCCAGCAGCTCGAAAACAGGGGGTTCGGGCTACACCTTC	CASSSKTGGSGYTF
TRBV21-1	NA	NA	TRBJ2-5	TGTGCCAGCAGCAACGGTCGATGGGCACAAGAGACCCAGTACTTC	CASSNGRWAQETQYF
TRBV16	NA	NA	TRBJ2-1	TGTGCCAGCAGCCACGTCTTCCCCAATGAGCAGTTCTTC	CASSHVFPNEQFF
TRBV5-4	NA	TRBD1	TRBJ2-1	TGTGCCAGCAGCTCTCCGGGACAGGGGTACAATGAGCAGTTCTTC	CASSSPGQGYNEQFF
TRBV7-9	NA	NA	TRBJ2-5	TGTGCCAGCAGCTACACTCCCCAGGTGGCGGGGATAGAGACCCAGTACTTC	CASSYTPQVAGIETQYF
TRBV19	once	NA	TRBJ1-1	TGTGCCAGTAGTTGGGGGGGGGCTATTGAAGCTTTCTTT	CASSWGGAIEAFF